The source of this TCR beta chain is a study of T cells in Graves' hyperthyroidism and ophthalmopathy. General study results and limits: From stable hyperthyroidism, ophthalmopathy was set apart by a 13 V-J model.

From RNA transcripts, TCR beta CDR3 regions were amplified. Researchers ran a first-round RT-PCR on the TCR CDR3 using the HTBI primer set. Using its own MiXCR run on the multiplex PCR reads, TCRdb lists one record per CDR3 protein. The data contain 490,000 or so distinct CDR3 sequences, about 16% of them singletons. Remarks on this clonotype: As yet, its antigen is unknown.

Deletions cut 6 bases from V and 2 bases from J, with 14 bases between. The CDR3 has 13 residues. Per germline, CDR1 DFQATT and CDR2 SNEGSKA (reference sequence). This TCR derives from a woman in her 30s with Graves' ophthalmopathy. The sequenced sample was blood. This chain links TRBV20-1 with TRBJ2-7; TRBD2 is a possible D gene (6 bases). The CDR3 spells CSARPGLPYEQYF. The CDR3 coding sequence is TGCAGTGCACGACCGGGACTGCCCTACGAGCAGTACTTC.